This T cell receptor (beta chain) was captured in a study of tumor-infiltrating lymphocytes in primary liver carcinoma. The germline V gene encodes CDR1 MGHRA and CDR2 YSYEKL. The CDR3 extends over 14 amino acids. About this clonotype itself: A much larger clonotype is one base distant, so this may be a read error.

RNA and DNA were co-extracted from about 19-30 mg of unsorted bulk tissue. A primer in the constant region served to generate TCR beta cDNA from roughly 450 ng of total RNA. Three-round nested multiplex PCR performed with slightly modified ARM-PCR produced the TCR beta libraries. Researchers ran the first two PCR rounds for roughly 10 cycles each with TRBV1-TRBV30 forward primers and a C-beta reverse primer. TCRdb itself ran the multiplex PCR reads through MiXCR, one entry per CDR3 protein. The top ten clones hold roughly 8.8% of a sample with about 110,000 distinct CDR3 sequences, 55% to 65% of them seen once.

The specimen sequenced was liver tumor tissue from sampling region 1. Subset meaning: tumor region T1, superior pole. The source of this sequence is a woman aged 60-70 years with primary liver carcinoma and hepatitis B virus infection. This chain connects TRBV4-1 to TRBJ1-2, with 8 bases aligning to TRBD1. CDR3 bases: TGCACCAGCAGCCAGGATCAGGGGGCGCGTGGCTACACCTTC. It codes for CTSSQDQGARGYTF.